This entry lists 12 T cell receptor beta chains sequenced from one sample in a study of cytotoxic CD8 clonotypes in ibrutinib-treated CLL. Assay: immunoSEQ multiplex PCR; the TCRdb copy retains only in-frame clones and omits some. Seen here are about 330,000 clones, roughly two thirds observed once, and the top ten hold approximately 6%. Source: PBMCs, taken after 36 months of ibrutinib treatment. These receptors were obtained from a human donor with chronic lymphocytic leukemia.

The chain joins TRBV29-1 to TRBJ1-3, with D unresolved. The CDR3 sequence is 14 residues long. Trimming pared 7 bases from V and 4 bases from J, leaving 17 bases between. Germline V lookup: CDR1 SQVTM, CDR2 ANQGSEA. CDR3 amino acids: CSADAGSGGNTIYF. The CDR3 DNA is TGCAGCGCAGATGCCGGGAGCGGGGGAAACACCATATATTTT.

This chain joins TRBV2 and TRBJ2-2; D might be TRBD2 (6 bases). CDR3 length: 15 amino acids. The germline V gene has CDR1 SNHLY and CDR2 FYNNEI. V was clipped by 5 bases and J by 5 bases, with 15 bases between them. CDR3 protein: CASSSDTGTTGELFF. CDR3 sequence (DNA): TGTGCCAGCAGTTCAGACACCGGGACTACCGGGGAGCTGTTTTTT.

This sequence joins TRBV28 and TRBJ2-7; a possible D gene is TRBD1 (5 bases). V gave up 3 bases and J gave up 12 bases, with 18 bases separating them. The germline V gene has CDR1 MDHEN and CDR2 SYDVKM. The CDR3 spans 13 residues. In nucleotides, the CDR3 is TGTGCCAGCAGTTTCGGGCAGGGCCCCGATGGGTACTTC. Its protein is CASSFGQGPDGYF.

The rearrangement uses TRBV4-1 and TRBJ1-2; D gene uncertain. Germline-derived CDR1 and CDR2 are MGHRA and YSYEKL. V was clipped by 2 bases and J by 4 bases, with 8 bases between them. This CDR3 contains 13 residues. CDR3 sequence (DNA): TGCGCCAGCAGCCAAAGCACCGGCTATGGCTACACCTTC. Its protein is CASSQSTGYGYTF.

This clone has only one observation. This chain joins TRBV7-9 and TRBJ2-6; D ambiguous. The CDR3 is made up of 16 amino acids. Trimming pared 1 base from V and 0 bases from J, leaving 7 bases between. Looked up from germline, CDR1 is SEHNR and CDR2 is FQNEAQ (reference sequence). The CDR3 DNA follows: TGTGCCAGCAGCTTAGGGCAAAACTCTGGGGCCAACGTCCTGACTTTC. Protein sequence: CASSLGQNSGANVLTF.

This chain connects TRBV19 to TRBJ2-7; weak D call: TRBD2 (6 bases). The CDR3 spans 14 residues. V lost 8 bases to trimming and J lost 0 bases, with 14 bases between them. Germline V CDR1 and CDR2: LNHDA, SQIVND (reference sequence). CDR3 nucleotide sequence: TGTGCCAGTGGGAGGCAGGGAAACTCCTACGAGCAGTACTTC. Translated: CASGRQGNSYEQYF.

There are a few counts of this clone. V gene TRBV7-6 combines with J gene TRBJ2-1; 12 nucleotides agree with TRBD2. This CDR3 has 16 residues. After removal of 5 bases from V and 6 bases from J, the junction contained 8 bases not matched to a gene. Germline lookup yields CDR1 SGHVS and CDR2 FNYEAQ. In DNA, the CDR3 is TGTGCCAGCAGCCCATCACTAGCGGGGGGCCCCAATGAGCAGTTCTTC. This codes for CASSPSLAGGPNEQFF.

V and J are TRBV6-4 and TRBJ2-1, with 8 bases that match TRBD2. CDR1 is MRHNA, CDR2 SNTAGT, per germline. The CDR3 covers 18 residues. V lost 0 bases to trimming and J lost 7 bases; unmatched junction nucleotides: 14. The CDR3 region is CASSDSNRPLAGHNEQFF. The CDR3 DNA is TGTGCCAGCAGTGACTCGAATAGACCGCTAGCGGGTCATAATGAGCAGTTCTTC.

J is TRBJ2-3 and V is TRBV4-3, with 8 bases fitting TRBD2. This CDR3 comprises 18 residues. CDR1 and CDR2 from the germline V gene are LGHNA and YSLEER. V was pared by 1 base and J by 5 bases, with 14 bases of the junction left unmatched. CDR3 sequence reads: CASSQATAGAGEIDTQYF. DNA of the CDR3: TGCGCCAGCAGCCAAGCGACTGCCGGAGCGGGAGAAATAGATACGCAGTATTTT.

V is TRBV10-2 and J is TRBJ2-1, with 10 bases aligning to TRBD2. Germline lookup yields CDR1 WSHSY and CDR2 SAAADI. This CDR3 is built from 18 residues. The J segment lost 2 bases and the V segment lost 2 bases, leaving 9 bases of the junction unmatched. CDR3 DNA sequence: TGCGCCAGCAGTGAGGCCCTAGCGGGGGAGGTTGCCTACAATGAGCAGTTCTTC. The encoded protein is CASSEALAGEVAYNEQFF.

The V and J genes are TRBV2 and TRBJ2-4; no firm D call. The V end lost 7 bases, the J end lost 6 bases, and 10 bases lay between the germline ends. CDR1 and CDR2 (germline): SNHLY, FYNNEI. The CDR3 contains 12 residues. Here the CDR3 reads CASMSYLNIQYF. DNA of the CDR3: TGTGCCAGCATGTCTTACTTAAACATTCAGTACTTC.

In this sample, this clone turned up a few times. CDR3 loop: CASSSSGFQPQHF. As DNA, the CDR3 is TGTGCCAGCAGTAGTTCGGGGTTCCAGCCCCAGCATTTT. The gene calls are TRBV6-6 and TRBJ1-5; D is undetermined. Germline assignment: CDR1 MNHNY and CDR2 SVGAGI (reference sequence). The germline V and J ends were trimmed by 5 bases and 7 bases, with 12 bases remaining between them. CDR3 length: 13 amino acids.